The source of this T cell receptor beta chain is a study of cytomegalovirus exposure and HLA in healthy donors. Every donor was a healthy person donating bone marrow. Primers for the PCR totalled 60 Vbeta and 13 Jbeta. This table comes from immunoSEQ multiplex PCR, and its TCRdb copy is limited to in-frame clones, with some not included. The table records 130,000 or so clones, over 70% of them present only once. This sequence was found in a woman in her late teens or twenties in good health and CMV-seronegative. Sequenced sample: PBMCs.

This CDR3 is CASSESTPGNTIYF. The CDR3 DNA follows: TGTGCCAGCAGTGAAAGTACACCTGGAAACACCATATATTTT. This chain links TRBV6-1 with TRBJ1-3; the D is unclear. Trimming removed 2 bases at V and 2 bases at J, with 7 bases between. The CDR3 spans 14 residues. Germline V gives CDR1 MNHNS, CDR2 SASEGT.